These T cell receptor beta chains were read from a single sample in a study of regulatory T cells in long-lasting Graves disease. TCRdb processed the multiplex PCR reads anew with MiXCR; each CDR3 protein has one entry. The sample carries more than 400,000 distinct CDR3 sequences, 16% recorded once. These data also formed part of another study, on T cells in Graves' hyperthyroidism and ophthalmopathy.

Sequencing used peripheral blood mononuclear cells (PBMCs), obtained at new diagnosis, from a patient treated with antithyroid drugs. The receptor source for this set is a man aged 40-50 years with Graves disease. CDR3s include the opening cysteine and the closing phenylalanine or tryptophan. Rows may omit the clone size; those that give it use once, few, many or a size class.

TRBV5-1,NA,CATRGGPGNTEAFF
TRBV12-3/TRBV12-4,NA,CASSLIGLRDTQYF
TRBV4-1,NA,CASSPLGQGLYEQYF
TRBV6-5,NA,CASSYSSEISTQYF
TRBV6-2/TRBV6-3,NA,CASSYSATGYRDEQYF
TRBV28,NA,CASSSGTVVETQYF
TRBV28,many,CASSFNRAYEQYF
TRBV12-5,many,CASGLVASGKYNEQFF
TRBV28,NA,CASSFTRISTDTQYF
TRBV20-1,many,CSARVNPGQGKDEQYF
TRBV19,many,CASRGTPISYEQYF
TRBV5-1,many,CASSLDGGRVTDTQYF
TRBV28,many,CASEASFNPDTQYF
TRBV20-1,many,CSARVSTSPGNEQFF
TRBV20-1,many,CSARDPGPSYEQYF
TRBV2,NA,CASSARTGVEQYF
TRBV27,many,CASTKGGGGFYEQYF
TRBV27,NA,CASNPRQGNFADTQYF
TRBV29-1,few,CSVEGTGGGYNEQFF
TRBV12-3/TRBV12-4,many,CASRQAEVDGGYTF
TRBV12-3/TRBV12-4,once,CASSFGGPDRGPKNIQYF
TRBV28,many,CASSLRGGYYEQYF
TRBV11-3,many,CASSLPGGGGRETQYF
TRBV28,many,CASSFQTSGRAEQYF
TRBV30,few,CASATSGYEQYF
TRBV15,NA,CATSSEGGSYEQYF
TRBV28,many,CASTLTGRNYGYTF
TRBV2,many,CASSESGGGGYTF
TRBV28,many,CASSKPRGTGDNEQFF
TRBV27,many,CASSRDRVGETQYF
TRBV4-1,few,CASSQGGPHWETQYF
TRBV5-1,many,CASSFHSGYEQFF
TRBV27,few,CASSLDRVALAKNIQYF
TRBV12-3/TRBV12-4,many,CASSFRGAPYNEQFF
TRBV6-2/TRBV6-3,NA,CASSHGSGNINTQYF
TRBV11-2,many,CASSLTVRETQYF
TRBV12-3/TRBV12-4,few,CASTRGGRQHYEQYF
TRBV28,many,CASSFPQGTNEKLFF
TRBV30,many,CASLGQGAHEQYF
TRBV5-1,NA,CASSLGRGEADTQYF
TRBV15,few,CATSRGQETQYF
TRBV28,NA,CASSFSLYGYTF
TRBV12-3/TRBV12-4,many,CASHPGGWGAHADTQYF
TRBV7-8,many,CASSLAGETNYGYTF
TRBV16,many,CASSQSASVLRYNEQFF
TRBV29-1,few,CSVEGGLVYNEQFF